The T cell receptor (beta chain) described here comes from a study of blood T cell repertoires in COVID-19. About the study: The origin of the acute and convalescent COVID-19 samples was the United States, Italy and Spain. Sample material is recorded as cDNA or gDNA derived from T cells, B-cell-depleted T cells, or PBMCs.

Original analysis: It was from reference gene primer amplification that nucleated cell counts were estimated. Using immunoSEQ multiplex PCR, the repertoire was profiled, and TCRdb retains in-frame clones only, with some absent. V and J calls and clone size are those listed in that table; D and trimming were worked out from the DNA. The sample has a few hundred thousand clones; approximately 86% are singletons. Germline lookup yields CDR1 SGHDN and CDR2 FVKESK. The V end lost 4 bases, the J end lost 5 bases, and 11 bases lay between the germline ends. CDR3 length: 13 residues. What was sequenced was peripheral blood. The genes are TRBV14 and TRBJ1-2; D is undetermined. The sequence was obtained from a man in his forties or fifties who had recovered from COVID-19. The chain's CDR3 is CASSPRVQYGYTF. The CDR3 DNA follows: TGTGCCAGCAGCCCGAGAGTCCAATATGGCTACACCTTC. The variable domain in full, with the rest retrieved from reference TRBV14 and TRBJ1-2, is EAGVTQFPSHSVIEKGQTVTLRCDPISGHDNLYWYRRVMGKEIKFLLHFVKESKQDESGMPNNRFLAERTGGTYSTLKVQPAELEDSGVYFCASSPRVQYGYTFGSGTRLTVV.